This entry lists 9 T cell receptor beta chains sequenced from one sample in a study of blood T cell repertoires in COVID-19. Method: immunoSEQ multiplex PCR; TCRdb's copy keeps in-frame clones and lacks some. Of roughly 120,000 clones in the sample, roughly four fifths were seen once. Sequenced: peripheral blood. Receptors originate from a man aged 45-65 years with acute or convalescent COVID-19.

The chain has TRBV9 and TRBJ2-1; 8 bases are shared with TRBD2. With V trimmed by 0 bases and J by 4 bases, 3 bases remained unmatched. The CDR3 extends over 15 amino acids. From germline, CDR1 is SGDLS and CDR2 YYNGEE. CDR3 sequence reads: CASSVAGGLYNEQFF. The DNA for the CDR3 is TGTGCCAGCAGCGTAGCGGGGGGGCTTTACAATGAGCAGTTCTTC.

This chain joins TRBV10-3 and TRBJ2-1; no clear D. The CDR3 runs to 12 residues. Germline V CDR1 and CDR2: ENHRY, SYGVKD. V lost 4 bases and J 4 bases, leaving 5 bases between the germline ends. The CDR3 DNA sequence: TGTGCCATCAGTGGAGAGTACAATGAGCAGTTCTTC. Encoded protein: CAISGEYNEQFF.

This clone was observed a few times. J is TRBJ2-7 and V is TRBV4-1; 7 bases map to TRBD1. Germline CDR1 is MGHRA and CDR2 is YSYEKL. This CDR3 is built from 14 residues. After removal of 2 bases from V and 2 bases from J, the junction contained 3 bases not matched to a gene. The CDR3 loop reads CASSQPGQPYEQYF. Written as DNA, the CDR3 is TGCGCCAGCAGCCAACCGGGACAGCCCTACGAGCAGTACTTC.

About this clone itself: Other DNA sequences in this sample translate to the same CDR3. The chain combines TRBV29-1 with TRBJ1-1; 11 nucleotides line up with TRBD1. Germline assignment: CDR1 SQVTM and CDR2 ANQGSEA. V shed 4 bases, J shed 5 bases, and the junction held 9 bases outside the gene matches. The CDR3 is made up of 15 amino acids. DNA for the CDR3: TGCAGCGTTGGTGGGACAGGGGGTCAGGGGACTGAAGCTTTCTTT. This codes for CSVGGTGGQGTEAFF. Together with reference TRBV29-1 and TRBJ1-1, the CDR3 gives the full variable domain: SAVISQKPSRDICQRGTSLTIQCQVDSQVTMMFWYRQQPGQSLTLIATANQGSEATYESGFVIDKFPISRPNLTFSTLTVSNMSPEDSSIYLCSVGGTGGQGTEAFFGQGTRLTVV.

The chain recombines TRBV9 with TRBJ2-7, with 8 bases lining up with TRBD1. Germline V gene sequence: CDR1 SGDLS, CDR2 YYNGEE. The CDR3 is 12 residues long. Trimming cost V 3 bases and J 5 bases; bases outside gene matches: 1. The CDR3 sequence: CASSGTGNEQYF. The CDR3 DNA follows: TGTGCCAGCAGCGGGACAGGGAACGAGCAGTACTTC.

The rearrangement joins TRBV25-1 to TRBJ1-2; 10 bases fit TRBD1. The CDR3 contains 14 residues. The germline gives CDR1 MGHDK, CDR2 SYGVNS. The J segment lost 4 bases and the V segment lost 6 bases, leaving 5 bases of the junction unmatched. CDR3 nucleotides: TGTGCCAGCAGGGGACAGGGGCGCCTCTATGGCTACACCTTC. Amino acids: CASRGQGRLYGYTF.

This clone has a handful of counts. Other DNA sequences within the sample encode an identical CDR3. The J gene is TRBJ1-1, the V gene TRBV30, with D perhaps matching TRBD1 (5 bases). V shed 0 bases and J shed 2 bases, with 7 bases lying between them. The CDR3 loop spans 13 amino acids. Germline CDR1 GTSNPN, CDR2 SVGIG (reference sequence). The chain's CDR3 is CAWSVGGNTEAFF. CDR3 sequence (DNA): TGTGCCTGGAGTGTGGGGGGAAACACTGAAGCTTTCTTT.

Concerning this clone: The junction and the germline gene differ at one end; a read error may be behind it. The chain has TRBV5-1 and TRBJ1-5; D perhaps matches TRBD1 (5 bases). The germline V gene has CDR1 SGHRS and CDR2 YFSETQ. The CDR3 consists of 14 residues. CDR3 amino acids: CASSLRGGRQPEHF. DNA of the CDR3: TGCGCCAGCAGCTTGCGGGGGGGACGTCAGCCCGAGCATTTT.

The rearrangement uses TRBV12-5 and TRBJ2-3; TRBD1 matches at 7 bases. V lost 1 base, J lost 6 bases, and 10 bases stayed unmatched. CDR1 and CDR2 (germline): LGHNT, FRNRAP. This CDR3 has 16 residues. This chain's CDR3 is CASGLASGTEGDTQYF. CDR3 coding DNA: TGTGCTAGTGGTTTGGCATCCGGGACAGAGGGGGATACGCAGTATTTT.